Here is one T cell receptor beta chain with its context. Its cognate antigen is unknown. This record comes from a study of cytomegalovirus exposure and HLA in healthy donors. From germline, CDR1 is MDHEN and CDR2 SYDVKM. The CDR3 covers 15 residues. V was pared by 2 bases and J by 5 bases, with 2 bases of the junction left unmatched. Regarding the study as a whole: In a later analysis, at a false discovery rate of 0.05, about 16,000 TCR beta sequences matched HLA alleles. The analysis excluded some indistinguishable V segments, including TRBV6-2 and TRBV6-3. In a later analysis, TCR beta V- and J-gene trimming showed a link to a missense DCLRE1C variant.

Healthy bone marrow donors made up the donors. The PCR employed 60 Vbeta primers together with 13 Jbeta primers. Some clones are missing from TCRdb's copy, which holds only in-frame ones; the method was immunoSEQ multiplex PCR. The sample holds about 110,000 clones, approximately 12% seen once. Material: PBMCs. The TCR originated in a man in his forties in good health and CMV-seropositive. The gene calls are TRBV28 and TRBJ1-4; 10 bases are shared with TRBD1. CDR3 sequence: CASSLGTGENEKLFF. The CDR3 DNA sequence: TGTGCCAGCAGTTTAGGGACAGGGGAGAATGAAAAACTGTTTTTT.